The rows below give T cell receptor beta chains drawn from one sample of a study of beta chain features in type 1 diabetes. The method was immunoSEQ multiplex PCR; TCRdb's version includes in-frame clones alone and lacks a portion of them. The data contain 680,000 or so clones, around 15% of them singletons. The specimen sequenced was naive CD4+ T cells from blood. Every receptor here comes from a man between 18 and 35 years old in good health. CDR3s leave out the opening cysteine and the closing phenylalanine or tryptophan.

v_call cdr3_aa
TRBV5-1 ASSLIASSYNEQF
TRBV4-3 ASSQVTSSGNTIY
TRBV30 AWSVGSGQNEQY
TRBV7-2 ASSLGDRDRDEQF
TRBV27 ASSWPDNEQF
TRBV21-1 ASSKVAAFERQGKETQY
TRBV4-3 ASSPDRGKEF
TRBV6-5 ASSRNRADTYEQY
TRBV27 ASSFSPLFRGTPYEQY
TRBV9 ASARTSGSYEQY
TRBV7-9 ASSPGTGANYEQY
TRBV29-1 SGTGINYGYT
TRBV27 ASSFRAAGSEKLF
TRBV5-1 ASSLVEGNEKLF
TRBV9 ASSPEGNRAPYEQY
TRBV28 ASNLMGDRRMNTEAF
TRBV7-9 ASSPLLDTGELF
TRBV7-2 ASSLVAGQGRFGYT
TRBV6-5 AITLGAGANVLT
TRBV6-1 ASSEFIGRPSGTQY
TRBV5-1 ASSFGDSSYEQY
TRBV5-1 ASSLEQEYNEQF
TRBV7-2 ASSLVAGGNQPQH
TRBV7-9 ASSPNSGTTILTQY
TRBV7-2 ASSTLAGAVLQQY
TRBV4-3 ASSQDPPLQGRGDTQY
TRBV20-1 SASSGYEQF
TRBV6-5 ASSYSMRGTYEQY
TRBV29-1 SVERGGYYGYT
TRBV25-1 ASTKRTPNTGELF
TRBV7-2 ASSLYRGGDEQY
TRBV6-1 ASSLLDSVNSPLH
TRBV7-8 ASSLLVSGNTIY
TRBV4-3 ASSQRLAGGPIGANVLT
TRBV5-1 ASSLEAGQETQY
TRBV27 ASSLWGASVQF
TRBV6-1 ASSDPSGRITGANVLT
TRBV5-4 ASSLSGLVQETQY
TRBV5-1 ASTSSETQY
TRBV27 ASSPGTSGRNNEQF
TRBV18 ASSPEAGRGGSPLH
TRBV7-8 ASSSPGLAGITDTQY
TRBV5-1 ASSLAGTSGFSSYNEQF
TRBV27 ASSSDRGNQPQH
TRBV15 ATRRRGRNTGELF
TRBV9 ASSVDRGGYEQY
TRBV19 ASSTSNRNQPQH
TRBV15 ATSRDPGTETNQPQH
TRBV7-2 ASSQLDYEQY